Shown below are 32 T cell receptor beta chains from a single sample sequenced in a study of cytomegalovirus exposure and HLA in healthy donors. The study ran its PCR with 60 Vbeta and 13 Jbeta primers. Measured with immunoSEQ multiplex PCR; TCRdb has only the in-frame clones, and not every one. There are around 94,000 clones in the sample; approximately 80% occur only once, and around 4.5% lies in the top ten. Sequencing was done on a sample of PBMCs. The receptors were sampled from a middle-aged woman in good health and CMV-seronegative.

V usage is TRBV4-2 and J usage is TRBJ1-6; 7 bases are shared with TRBD1. V lost 3 bases to trimming and J lost 7 bases; unmatched junction nucleotides: 3. The CDR3 has 14 amino acids. Germline CDR1 reads LGHNA; CDR2 reads YNFKEQ. The CDR3 loop is CASSQGTENSPLHF. CDR3 in DNA: TGTGCCAGCAGCCAGGGGACAGAAAATTCACCCCTCCACTTT.

This rearrangement joins TRBV5-8 to TRBJ2-6; D is uncertain. CDR1 and CDR2 (germline): SGHTS, YDEGEE. The CDR3 extends over 16 amino acids. V shed 0 bases and J shed 0 bases, with 7 bases lying between them. The CDR3: CASSLDYLSGANVLTF. The DNA of the CDR3 is TGTGCCAGCAGCTTGGACTACCTCTCTGGGGCCAACGTCCTGACTTTC.

J is TRBJ2-7 and V is TRBV10-1; 9 positions agree with TRBD1. J lost 1 base, V lost 9 bases, and 4 bases had no gene match. Germline assignment: CDR1 WNHNN and CDR2 SYGVQD (reference sequence). The CDR3 runs to 13 residues. In DNA form, the CDR3 reads TGCGCCAGGGGACAGGGCACTTCCTACGAGCAGTACTTC. This sequence encodes CARGQGTSYEQYF.

This clone was detected only once. The chain is built from TRBV5-4 and TRBJ2-1; 13 nucleotides line up with TRBD2. V was pared by 4 bases and J by 10 bases, with 14 bases of the junction left unmatched. The CDR3 consists of 17 residues. Germline CDR1 reads SGHNT; CDR2 reads YYREEE (reference sequence). CDR3 coding DNA: TGTGCCAGCAGCCCGACTAGCGGGGGGACATTGACGAGGGAGCAGTTCTTC. Encoded protein: CASSPTSGGTLTREQFF.

The chain recombines TRBV19 with TRBJ2-5, with no clear D. Germline CDR1 is LNHDA and CDR2 is SQIVND (reference sequence). The germline V and J ends were trimmed by 3 bases and 5 bases, with 4 bases remaining between them. The CDR3 consists of 11 residues. This CDR3 reads CASSISETQYF. CDR3 DNA: TGTGCCAGTAGTATCAGTGAGACCCAGTACTTC.

This chain connects TRBV30 to TRBJ2-2; D is ambiguous. The CDR3 is 13 amino acids. CDR1 and CDR2 from the germline V gene are GTSNPN and SVGIG (reference sequence). Trimming took 1 base from V and 2 from J, leaving 5 bases between them. The CDR3 protein is CAWSDSNTGELFF. CDR3 in DNA: TGTGCCTGGAGTGACTCCAACACCGGGGAGCTGTTTTTT.

The genes are TRBV4-2 and TRBJ1-5, with a weak D call TRBD1 (5 bases). This CDR3 is built from 14 residues. Trimming pared 2 bases from V and 2 bases from J, leaving 7 bases between. CDR1 is LGHNA, CDR2 YNFKEQ, per germline. In DNA form, the CDR3 reads TGTGCCAGCAGCCAAATACAGGGCAATCAGCCCCAGCATTTT. Translated, it gives CASSQIQGNQPQHF.

V gene TRBV7-9 combines with J gene TRBJ2-2; no clear D. Trimming removed 3 bases from V and 1 base from J, with 6 bases in between. This CDR3 has 14 residues. Germline-derived CDR1 and CDR2 are SEHNR and FQNEAQ (reference sequence). The CDR3 sequence: CASSFGGNTGELFF. The DNA for the CDR3 is TGTGCCAGCAGCTTCGGCGGGAACACCGGGGAGCTGTTTTTT.

This chain connects TRBV2 to TRBJ2-1; 7 bases map to TRBD2. This CDR3 has 16 amino acids. The germline V gene has CDR1 SNHLY and CDR2 FYNNEI. The V and J ends lost 4 bases and 7 bases, in that order; junction bases with no gene match: 13. This chain's CDR3 is CASSGQRGGSQNEQFF. CDR3 bases: TGTGCCAGCAGTGGCCAGCGGGGAGGGTCCCAGAATGAGCAGTTCTTC.

The CDR3 reads CASSLPTSGVLFTDTQYF. The CDR3 coding sequence is TGTGCCAGCAGCTTACCGACTAGCGGGGTTCTATTCACAGATACGCAGTATTTT. The rearrangement joins TRBV7-9 to TRBJ2-3, with 11 bases that match TRBD2. Trimming at V came to 2 bases and at J to 2 bases, leaving 9 bases not matched to a gene. The CDR3 is 18 residues long. Germline V CDR1 and CDR2: SEHNR, FQNEAQ (reference sequence).

The V call is TRBV27, the J call TRBJ2-6; TRBD1 matches 9 bases. From germline, CDR1 is MNHEY and CDR2 SMNVEV (reference sequence). The CDR3 length is 18 residues. V lost 4 bases to trimming and J lost 9 bases; unmatched junction nucleotides: 16. CDR3 amino acids: CASSSLVPGQGRDNVLTF. In nucleotides, the CDR3 is TGTGCCAGCAGTTCCCTAGTCCCGGGACAGGGTCGAGACAACGTCCTGACTTTC.

The chain combines TRBV5-1 with TRBJ1-1; 7 bases are a match to TRBD1. This CDR3 has 17 residues. Trimming took 4 bases from V and 6 from J; bases not matched to a gene: 18. Germline V gives CDR1 SGHRS, CDR2 YFSETQ. CDR3 protein: CASSIGDRAGGTAEAFF. In nucleotides, the CDR3 is TGCGCCAGCAGCATCGGTGACAGGGCCGGGGGAACCGCTGAAGCTTTCTTT.

This chain uses TRBV6-6 with TRBJ1-1, with TRBD1 matching over 9 bases. The CDR3 loop spans 14 amino acids. V lost 5 bases and J lost 5; bases outside the gene matches: 6. The germline V gene encodes CDR1 MNHNY and CDR2 SVGAGI (reference sequence). As DNA, the CDR3 is TGTGCCAGCAGTCTGGACAGGGGCAGTACTGAAGCTTTCTTT. Its translation is CASSLDRGSTEAFF.

The chain carries TRBV5-6 and TRBJ2-7; D call uncertain. Germline CDR1 and CDR2: SGHDT and YYEEEE. V lost 2 bases and J lost 3, with 15 bases in between. The CDR3 runs 15 residues. CDR3 amino acids: CASSFRPRSIYEQYF. For the CDR3, the DNA is TGTGCCAGCAGCTTTCGGCCTCGGAGCATCTACGAGCAGTACTTC.

The gene calls are TRBV29-1 and TRBJ2-7; TRBD1 might be the D (5 bases). This CDR3 has 11 amino acids. Trimming shortened V by 5 bases and J by 7 bases, and 12 bases separated the two germline ends. Germline CDR1 reads SQVTM; CDR2 reads ANQGSEA. The DNA of the CDR3 is TGCAGCGTTTTGGACAAGTGGGAGCAGTACTTC. This gives the protein CSVLDKWEQYF.

The chain links TRBV6-5 to TRBJ2-7; the D gene is possibly TRBD1 (5 bases). The CDR3 runs 11 residues. The V end was cut by 5 bases, the J end by 3 bases, with 5 bases between. Germline V gene data show CDR1 as MNHEY and CDR2 as SVGAGI. The CDR3 loop reads CASSDSYEQYF. The CDR3 DNA reads as TGTGCCAGCAGTGACAGCTACGAGCAGTACTTC.

The J gene is TRBJ2-2, the V gene TRBV21-1; the D call of TRBD2 is as the table states it, not checked on the DNA. TRBV21-1 is a pseudogene. The CDR3 totals 13 residues. The CDR3 region has the DNA TGTGCCAGCAGACCGGACTTGGACGGGGAGCTGTTTTTT. This translates into CASRPDLDGELFF.

The chain has TRBV29-1 and TRBJ1-1; tentatively, D is TRBD1 (5 bases). There are 17 residues in the CDR3. CDR1 is SQVTM and CDR2 is ANQGSEA in the germline V gene. CDR3 in amino acids: CTTLRGLAGSMNTEAFF. The CDR3 DNA is TGCACCACGTTGAGGGGCTTGGCGGGGAGCATGAACACTGAAGCTTTCTTT. The full variable domain, completed using reference TRBV29-1 and TRBJ1-1, is SAVISQKPSRDICQRGTSLTIQCQVDSQVTMMFWYRQQPGQSLTLIATANQGSEATYESGFVIDKFPISRPNLTFSTLTVSNMSPEDSSIYLCTTLRGLAGSMNTEAFFGQGTRLTVV.

V is TRBV19 and J is TRBJ2-1; TRBD1 is a possible D gene (6 bases). V was trimmed by 1 base and J by 7 bases, leaving 11 bases between them. This CDR3 has 14 residues. Germline CDR1 reads LNHDA; CDR2 reads SQIVND (reference sequence). The CDR3 here is CASSIAGVANEQFF. Written as DNA, the CDR3 is TGTGCCAGTAGTATAGCAGGGGTTGCAAATGAGCAGTTCTTC.

This chain joins TRBV7-2 and TRBJ1-5, with D perhaps TRBD1 (6 bases). The V end was cut by 3 bases, the J end by 0 bases, with 12 bases between. CDR1 is SGHTA and CDR2 is FQGNSA in the germline V gene. The CDR3 totals 16 residues. CDR3 sequence (DNA): TGTGCCAGCAGCTTTCAAACAGGGTATAGCAATCAGCCCCAGCATTTT. Its translation is CASSFQTGYSNQPQHF.

This clone was picked up a small number of times. The chain links TRBV20-1 to TRBJ2-3; the D is unclear. Looked up from germline, CDR1 is DFQATT and CDR2 is SNEGSKA (reference sequence). The CDR3 runs 11 residues. The V and J ends lost 7 bases and 4 bases respectively, with 9 bases between them. In DNA, the CDR3 is TGCAGTGGTAACCGGGCAGATACGCAGTATTTT. It yields the protein CSGNRADTQYF.

V usage is TRBV11-2 and J usage is TRBJ1-5; TRBD1 might be the D (5 bases). The V and J ends lost 1 base and 6 bases respectively, with 10 bases between them. This CDR3 has 14 amino acids. Germline V gives CDR1 SGHAT, CDR2 FQNNGV. CDR3 region: CASSLGRVGQPQHF. CDR3 bases: TGTGCCAGCAGCTTAGGCAGGGTAGGTCAGCCCCAGCATTTT. Full variable domain (remainder filled in from reference TRBV11-2 and TRBJ1-5): EAGVAQSPRYKIIEKRQSVAFWCNPISGHATLYWYQQILGQGPKLLIQFQNNGVVDDSQLPKDRFSAERLKGVDSTLKIQPAKLEDSAVYLCASSLGRVGQPQHFGDGTRLSIL.

The rearrangement joins TRBV5-8 to TRBJ2-7; 10 bases agree with TRBD1. CDR1 is SGHTS and CDR2 is YDEGEE in the germline V gene. The CDR3 length is 15 residues. V dropped 0 bases and J dropped 4; count of bases not matched to a gene: 4. The CDR3 nucleotides are TGTGCCAGCAGCTTGGGACAGGGGGCGACGTACGAGCAGTACTTC. It yields the protein CASSLGQGATYEQYF.

This clone has only one observation. In this CDR3 the conserved last residue, phenylalanine or tryptophan, is missing, so a read error is likely. The chain is built from TRBV7-6 and TRBJ1-1, with 8 bases matching TRBD1. The J segment lost 7 bases and the V segment lost 1 base, leaving 5 bases of the junction unmatched. CDR1 is SGHVS and CDR2 is FNYEAQ in the germline V gene. CDR3 length: 14 amino acids. In DNA form, the CDR3 reads TGTGCCAGCAGCTTAGTATCGACAGGGGTTGAAGCTTTCGTT. Amino acid sequence: CASSLVSTGVEAFV.

There are a few counts of this clone. This rearrangement joins TRBV6-1 to TRBJ1-5, with no clear D. The germline V gene has CDR1 MNHNS and CDR2 SASEGT. The length of the CDR3 is 13 residues. V was pared by 10 bases and J by 1 base, with 11 bases between. The DNA of the CDR3 is TGTGCCACCCGAGACGGGAGCAATCAGCCCCAGCATTTT. It yields the protein CATRDGSNQPQHF.

The chain recombines TRBV5-6 with TRBJ2-5, with a weak D call TRBD2 (5 bases). Germline V CDR1 and CDR2: SGHDT, YYEEEE. The CDR3 length is 14 residues. The V end lost 5 bases, the J end lost 7 bases, and 18 bases lay between the germline ends. The CDR3 DNA is TGTGCCAGCAGTGGAGGACGGGAATTCGGGACCCAGTACTTC. Protein: CASSGGREFGTQYF.

A few counts support this clone. The chain couples TRBV5-6 to TRBJ1-1; no reliable D call. V was pared by 4 bases and J by 2 bases, with 6 bases between. This CDR3 is built from 12 residues. The germline gives CDR1 SGHDT, CDR2 YYEEEE. CDR3: CASSGSNTEAFF. In nucleotides, the CDR3 is TGTGCCAGCAGCGGCTCAAACACTGAAGCTTTCTTT.

This sequence joins TRBV5-4 and TRBJ1-1; tentative D call: TRBD1 (6 bases). Germline values: CDR1 SGHNT, CDR2 YYREEE (reference sequence). Trimming left V 3 bases short and J 0 bases short, with 15 bases between. The CDR3 spans 16 residues. This chain's CDR3 is CASSSDSGLMNTEAFF. The CDR3, as DNA: TGTGCCAGCAGCTCGGACAGTGGGTTGATGAACACTGAAGCTTTCTTT.

CDR3 protein: CASSIVYSRGQETQYF. CDR3 DNA sequence: TGTGCCAGTAGTATAGTCTATTCCAGGGGTCAAGAGACCCAGTACTTC. The rearrangement uses TRBV19 and TRBJ2-5, with D perhaps TRBD1 (6 bases). The germline V gene has CDR1 LNHDA and CDR2 SQIVND (reference sequence). The length of the CDR3 is 16 residues. V lost 1 base to trimming and J lost 2 bases, with 14 bases between them.

V is TRBV2 and J is TRBJ2-2; D possibly corresponds to TRBD2 (5 bases). Germline V lookup: CDR1 SNHLY, CDR2 FYNNEI. The germline V and J ends were trimmed by 4 bases and 7 bases, with 13 bases remaining between them. The CDR3 covers 14 residues. CDR3 protein: CASSGILAGGELFF. CDR3 DNA: TGTGCCAGCAGTGGGATTCTGGCGGGCGGGGAGCTGTTTTTT.

This sequence joins TRBV7-9 and TRBJ1-4; D is unresolved. The germline V gene has CDR1 SEHNR and CDR2 FQNEAQ (reference sequence). V lost 1 base and J 10 bases, leaving 10 bases between the germline ends. The CDR3 consists of 13 residues. CDR3 sequence reads: CASSLGSAGKLFF. CDR3 DNA sequence: TGTGCCAGCAGCTTAGGATCTGCGGGAAAACTGTTTTTT.

The chain joins TRBV18 to TRBJ2-1, with 10 bases aligning to TRBD1. This CDR3 has 14 amino acids. The germline V gene encodes CDR1 KGHSH and CDR2 LQKENI. J was trimmed by 9 bases and V by 4 bases; bases with no gene match: 6. As DNA, the CDR3 is TGTGCCAGCTCACGAGACAGGGGGCTATCTGAGCAGTTCTTC. The encoded protein is CASSRDRGLSEQFF.